One TCR beta chain is described in this entry. No antigen is known for it. The input lacks base qualities; no much larger clone sits a single base away. TCR CDR3 regions were amplified from genomic DNA by multiplex PCR using the deep immunoSEQ assay. For each cell subset, the extracted genomic DNA was distributed evenly across all wells of several immunoSEQ 96-well plates, and each plate served as one replicate. For unsorted PBMC, approximately 0.3 ug genomic DNA, equal to approximately 30,000 T cell genomes, was loaded into each replicate PCR. Unsorted PBMC genomic DNA was sequenced across ten immunoSEQ deep assay plates. Purified libraries were measured with a Qubit 3.0 fluorometer, size-checked on a Bioanalyzer 2100, and measured again with the KAPA Library Quantification kit. A separate single-read 150-cycle Illumina NextSeq 550 flow cell was used to sequence each immunoSEQ 96-well plate. The original pipeline was this. The immunoSEQ output contained only junctional sequences without quality scores, so filtering could not match that applied to full-length reads. To assign V/J genes and CDR3, sequences were annotated against IMGT germline references using PyIR, a Python wrapper for IgBLAST v1.9. Reads with weak V/J assignments (E-value above 1e-6), missing CDR3, stop codons, out-of-frame junctions, or ambiguous translated residues were removed. A V3J clonotype was defined by an identical inferred V gene, J gene, and CDR3 amino acid sequence. Percentage overlap between repertoires was computed as shared unique clonotypes divided by the size of the smaller repertoire. Repertoire richness was assessed with RTK rarefaction, the Chao1 estimator, and Recon v2.1 estimates of unobserved clonotypes. This is the immuneACCESS table as TCRdb keeps it, with only in-frame sequences that have V and J called. A part of the clones is gone; compared with another copy, unresolved V genes explain less than half, and the rest is unexplained. V, J and clone size reflect that table, while D and trimming were determined from the DNA. The sample table lists about 560,000 clones, just over 75% of them with a count of one. Approximately 12% of the sample lies in the top ten.

The CDR3, from cysteine to phenylalanine, totals 15 residues. Just CDR3 DNA is preserved here, 45 bases in frame from base 1. CDR1 is given as LGHNA and CDR2 as YNFKEQ, both from the germline V gene. V lost 4 bases and J lost 4 bases, and the count of bases not matched to a germline gene is 10. The donors were healthy, HIV-negative adults with no recently reported acute infections or vaccinations. Only Caucasian adults living in Nashville, Tennessee, USA were represented among the donors. For unsorted samples, roughly 90 million PBMCs were counted, and genomic DNA was extracted using the QIAamp DNA Blood Mini kit. Blood was collected by leukapheresis, and PBMCs were isolated by Ficoll-Histopaque density gradient centrifugation and then cryopreserved in liquid nitrogen vapor phase. The source of the sample is a study of shared clonotypes between healthy human individuals (dated by TCRdb to the early 2020s). With regard to the full study: The cohort included a few men and two women between 18 and 49 years of age. Per donor, leukapheresis produced somewhere between about 0.85 and 9.5 billion PBMCs. The study deeply sequenced blood TCR repertoires of five healthy adults to estimate repertoire size and the extent of clonotype sharing between individuals. To increase sequencing depth and limit assay-specific biases, different laboratories used diverse techniques to prepare libraries and sequence TCR repertoires. Findings and caveats that apply to the study as a whole: Pairwise subsampling led to the expectation that sequencing depth would affect the degree of clonotype sharing among donors. The genetic and exposure-history diversity represented was limited by the small number of donors. Sampling was limited to blood, and TCR repertoires in tissue likely differ from TCR repertoires in blood.

The sample comprised PBMCs. The receptor was derived from a woman aged 40 to 50 in good health. Some clones in this sample may be carry-over from other donors' samples. The chain is assembled from TRBV4-2 and TRBJ2-7; TRBD2 agrees with 7 junctional bases. The DNA is as follows: TGTGCCAGCAGCCCAAATGGGGAGGGCCGGTACGAGCAGTACTTC. This encodes CASSPNGEGRYEQYF.